Below, 21 T cell receptor beta chains from the same sample are listed, as sequenced in a study of early T cells in non-severe SARS-CoV-2 infection. Using its own MiXCR run on the 5' RACE reads, TCRdb lists one record per CDR3 protein. The top ten clones hold about 3.1% of a sample with about 77,000 distinct CDR3 sequences, 15% to 20% of them seen once. The sequencing input was whole blood. These receptors all come from an adult who was a healthcare worker with PCR-confirmed SARS-CoV-2 infection or an uninfected control (not recorded which).

This clonotype was recorded a few times. The chain recombines TRBV5-4 with TRBJ2-1; 8 bases agree with TRBD1. The CDR3 runs 15 residues. Germline loops: CDR1 SGHNT, CDR2 YYREEE (reference sequence). V lost 0 bases and J lost 9; bases outside the gene matches: 8. The CDR3 DNA is TGTGCCAGCAGCTTGGGAGGTGCAGGGGGCTTTGAGCAGTTCTTC. It codes for CASSLGGAGGFEQFF.

This clonotype was detected a few times. The chain is built from TRBV12-3 or TRBV12-4 and TRBJ2-3; 13 bases are shared with TRBD2. This CDR3 comprises 15 residues. Trimming cost V 7 bases and J 6 bases; bases outside gene matches: 7. The CDR3 DNA sequence: TGTGCCAGCAAATACGGACTAGCGGGAGCCGATACGCAGTATTTT. Protein: CASKYGLAGADTQYF.

J is TRBJ2-3 and V is TRBV30; 10 bases line up with TRBD2. V was pared by 3 bases and J by 4 bases, with 7 bases of the junction left unmatched. From germline, CDR1 is GTSNPN and CDR2 SVGIG (reference sequence). The CDR3 is made up of 15 amino acids. This CDR3 reads CAWRALAGEADTQYF. The CDR3 nucleotides are TGTGCCTGGAGGGCCCTAGCGGGAGAGGCAGATACGCAGTATTTT.

This clonotype has ten or more counts. The chain joins TRBV6-1 to TRBJ1-2, with D possibly being TRBD1 (5 bases). The ends were cut back, 5 bases at V and 2 bases at J, with 18 bases in the middle. There are 16 residues in the CDR3. Germline values: CDR1 MNHNS, CDR2 SASEGT. The CDR3 nucleotides are TGTGCCAGCAGTACGGGGACTGGGGCCCTCAACTATGGCTACACCTTC. This translates into CASSTGTGALNYGYTF.

Comments on this clonotype: The conserved final phenylalanine or tryptophan is absent from the CDR3, which likely points to a read error. This rearrangement joins TRBV9 to TRBJ2-5, with D uncertain. Trimming took off 3 bases at V and 3 bases at J, with 6 bases between the two ends. The CDR3 runs 12 residues. CDR1 and CDR2 from the germline V gene are SGDLS and YYNGEE. CDR3 nucleotide sequence: TGTGCCAGCAGCGCCTCGGAAGAGACCCAGTACTCC. Amino acids: CASSASEETQYS.

The chain carries TRBV29-1 and TRBJ2-1; D remains unclear. In germline, CDR1 is SQVTM, CDR2 ANQGSEA. V was shortened by 8 bases and J by 4 bases, with 12 bases between the two germline ends. The CDR3 sequence is 12 residues long. CDR3 coding DNA: TGCAGCTCTGACGAAGGGTACAATGAGCAGTTCTTC. It translates to CSSDEGYNEQFF.

V and J are TRBV6-6 and TRBJ2-7; 12 positions match TRBD1. Germline V gene sequence: CDR1 MNHNY, CDR2 SVGAGI (reference sequence). V lost 5 bases, J lost 6 bases, and 17 bases stayed unmatched. This CDR3 has 18 amino acids. The DNA of the CDR3 is TGTGCCAGCAGTATTCTGTTCGCCGAGGGACAGGGGGCCGGCGAGCAGTACTTC. Its translation: CASSILFAEGQGAGEQYF.

This chain joins TRBV20-1 and TRBJ1-1, with D perhaps matching TRBD1 (6 bases). Germline assignment: CDR1 DFQATT and CDR2 SNEGSKA (reference sequence). The CDR3 loop spans 15 amino acids. With 2 bases removed from V and 5 bases from J, the gap between germline ends came to 18 bases. CDR3 sequence reads: CSARIGGVMWTEAFF. The DNA for the CDR3 is TGCAGTGCTAGAATAGGGGGGGTGATGTGGACTGAAGCTTTCTTT.

V and J are TRBV5-1 and TRBJ2-7, with TRBD2 matching over 10 bases. Germline loops: CDR1 SGHRS, CDR2 YFSETQ. The J segment lost 2 bases and the V segment lost 1 base, leaving 6 bases of the junction unmatched. The CDR3 loop spans 16 amino acids. In DNA, the CDR3 is TGCGCCAGCAGCTTGTCATCGACTAGCGGGCCCTACGAGCAGTACTTC. It yields the protein CASSLSSTSGPYEQYF. The whole variable domain, filled in from reference TRBV5-1 and TRBJ2-7, reads KAGVTQTPRYLIKTRGQQVTLSCSPISGHRSVSWYQQTPGQGLQFLFEYFSETQRNKGNFPGRFSGRQFSNSRSEMNVSTLELGDSALYLCASSLSSTSGPYEQYFGPGTRLTVT.

This clonotype turned up a few times. The chain links TRBV2 to TRBJ1-5, with D maybe TRBD1 (5 bases). Trimming cost V 5 bases and J 5 bases, with 16 bases left between them. Germline V gene sequence: CDR1 SNHLY, CDR2 FYNNEI. This CDR3 has 15 residues. DNA for the CDR3: TGTGCCAGCAGTAACCGGGGCCGCGGGTATCAGCCCCAGCATTTT. This translates into CASSNRGRGYQPQHF.

The chain employs TRBV9 and TRBJ1-5; no reliable D call. CDR1 and CDR2 (germline): SGDLS, YYNGEE. V lost 3 bases and J lost 4, with 8 bases in between. This CDR3 region has 13 residues. For the CDR3, the DNA is TGTGCCAGCAGCGCCCGGGAGAATCAGCCCCAGCATTTT. Its translation: CASSARENQPQHF.

The chain has TRBV6-5 and TRBJ1-1; 12 bases match TRBD1. V dropped 2 bases and J dropped 5; count of bases not matched to a gene: 6. The germline gives CDR1 MNHEY, CDR2 SVGAGI. The length of the CDR3 is 16 residues. The DNA of the CDR3 is TGTGCCAGCAGTTACCGGGGACAGGGGGCGAGTACTGAAGCTTTCTTT. Translated: CASSYRGQGASTEAFF.

V usage is TRBV12-3 or TRBV12-4 and J usage is TRBJ2-1; no clear D gene. There are 15 residues in the CDR3. Trimming removed 5 bases at V and 2 bases at J, with 13 bases between. CDR3 nucleotides: TGTGCCAGCAGTGTCGTGACGGTGCCCTACAATGAGCAGTTCTTC. Residues: CASSVVTVPYNEQFF.

In this sample, this clonotype turned up a few times. The chain employs TRBV7-3 and TRBJ2-6; maybe TRBD2 (6 bases). Germline assignment: CDR1 SGHTA and CDR2 FQGTGA. CDR3 length: 16 amino acids. V dropped 0 bases and J dropped 4 bases, with 10 bases sitting between them. CDR3 in amino acids: CASSLTGGYGANVLTF. As DNA, the CDR3 is TGTGCCAGCAGCTTAACCGGAGGGTACGGGGCCAACGTCCTGACTTTC.

J is TRBJ1-1 and V is TRBV28; weak D call: TRBD1 (5 bases). Germline-derived CDR1 and CDR2 are MDHEN and SYDVKM. V lost 1 base and J 1 base, leaving 10 bases between the germline ends. The CDR3 extends over 15 amino acids. In DNA, the CDR3 is TGTGCCAGCAGTTTATATCGCGGGGGGAACACTGAAGCTTTCTTT. It codes for CASSLYRGGNTEAFF.

This clonotype was seen a handful of times. CDR3 DNA sequence: TGTGCCAGCAGTGATTTTGGGAGCTATGGCTACACCTTC. Translation: CASSDFGSYGYTF. J is TRBJ1-2 and V is TRBV6-1; D ambiguous. This CDR3 has 13 amino acids. Looked up from germline, CDR1 is MNHNS and CDR2 is SASEGT. With 3 bases removed from V and 4 bases from J, the gap between germline ends came to 9 bases.

This chain uses TRBV7-2 with TRBJ2-2, with D hard to call. Germline assignment: CDR1 SGHTA and CDR2 FQGNSA. Trimming took off 5 bases at V and 0 bases at J, with 16 bases between the two ends. The CDR3 covers 17 residues. The CDR3 sequence: CASSESSLSANTGELFF. The CDR3 DNA reads TGTGCCAGCAGCGAAAGTAGCCTAAGCGCGAACACCGGGGAGCTGTTTTTT.

V and J are TRBV18 and TRBJ2-7, with D perhaps TRBD2 (5 bases). Germline V gives CDR1 KGHSH, CDR2 LQKENI. Trimming took off 3 bases at V and 1 base at J, with 7 bases between the two ends. The CDR3 length is 13 residues. This CDR3 is CASSPAGSYEQYF. The CDR3 region has the DNA TGTGCCAGCTCACCGGCGGGTTCCTACGAGCAGTACTTC.

The rearrangement uses TRBV29-1 and TRBJ2-3; TRBD1 is a possible D gene (6 bases). Germline V gene sequence: CDR1 SQVTM, CDR2 ANQGSEA. V gave up 8 bases and J gave up 5 bases, with 20 bases separating them. This CDR3 has 14 residues. CDR3 sequence reads: CSYPGAGVKDTQYF. Here the CDR3 DNA reads TGCAGCTACCCAGGGGCAGGGGTAAAAGATACGCAGTATTTT.

This chain links TRBV29-1 with TRBJ1-1; D possibly corresponds to TRBD1 (5 bases). Trimming pared 3 bases from V and 4 bases from J, leaving 18 bases between. From germline, CDR1 is SQVTM and CDR2 ANQGSEA. The CDR3 loop spans 15 amino acids. CDR3 nucleotides: TGCAGCGTTGAGAAGGCCGAACTAAGGGGCACTGAAGCTTTCTTT. Translation: CSVEKAELRGTEAFF.

This clonotype was seen repeatedly, ten times or more. This chain joins TRBV5-7 and TRBJ1-5; possibly TRBD1 for D (6 bases). TRBV5-7 is classed as an ORF, of uncertain function. The CDR3 is 16 residues long. V was cut by 4 bases and J by 6 bases, with 20 bases left in between. CDR3 nucleotide sequence: TGTGCCAGCAGCCCACGGGGGACAATTACGGCTCAGCCCCAGCATTTT. This encodes CASSPRGTITAQPQHF.